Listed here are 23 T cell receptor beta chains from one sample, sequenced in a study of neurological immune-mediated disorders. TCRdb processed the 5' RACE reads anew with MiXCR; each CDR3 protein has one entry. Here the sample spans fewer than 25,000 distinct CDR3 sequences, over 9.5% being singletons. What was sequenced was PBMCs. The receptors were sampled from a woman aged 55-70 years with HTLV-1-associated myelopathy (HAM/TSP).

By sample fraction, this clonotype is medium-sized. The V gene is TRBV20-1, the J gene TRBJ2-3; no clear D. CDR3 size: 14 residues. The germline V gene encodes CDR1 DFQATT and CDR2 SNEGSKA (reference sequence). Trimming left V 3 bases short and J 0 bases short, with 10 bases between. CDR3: CSARFSESTDTQYF. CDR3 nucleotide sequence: TGCAGTGCTAGGTTTTCAGAAAGCACAGATACGCAGTATTTT.

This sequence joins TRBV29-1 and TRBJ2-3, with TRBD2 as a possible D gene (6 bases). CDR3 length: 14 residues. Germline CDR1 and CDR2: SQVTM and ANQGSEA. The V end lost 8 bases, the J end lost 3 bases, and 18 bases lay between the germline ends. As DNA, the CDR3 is TGCAGCACTTCGTTGGCGGGGAGAACAGATACGCAGTATTTT. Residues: CSTSLAGRTDTQYF.

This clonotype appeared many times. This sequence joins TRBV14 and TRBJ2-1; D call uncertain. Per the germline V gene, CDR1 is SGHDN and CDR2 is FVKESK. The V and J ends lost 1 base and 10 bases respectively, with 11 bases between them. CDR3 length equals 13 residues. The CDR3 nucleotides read TGTGCCAGCAGCCAAGTAAAACTGGGAGAGCAGTTCTTC. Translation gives CASSQVKLGEQFF.

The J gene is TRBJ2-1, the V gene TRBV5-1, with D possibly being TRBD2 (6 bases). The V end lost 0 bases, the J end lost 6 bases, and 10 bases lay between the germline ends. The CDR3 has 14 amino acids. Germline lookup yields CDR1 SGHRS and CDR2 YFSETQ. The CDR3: CASSLEGGVNEQFF. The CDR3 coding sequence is TGCGCCAGCAGCTTGGAGGGCGGGGTCAATGAGCAGTTCTTC.

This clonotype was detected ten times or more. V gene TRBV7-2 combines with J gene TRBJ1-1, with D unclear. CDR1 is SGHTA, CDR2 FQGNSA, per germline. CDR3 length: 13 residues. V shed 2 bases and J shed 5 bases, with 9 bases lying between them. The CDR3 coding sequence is TGTGCCAGCAGCTTATCGACTGTTACTGAAGCTTTCTTT. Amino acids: CASSLSTVTEAFF.

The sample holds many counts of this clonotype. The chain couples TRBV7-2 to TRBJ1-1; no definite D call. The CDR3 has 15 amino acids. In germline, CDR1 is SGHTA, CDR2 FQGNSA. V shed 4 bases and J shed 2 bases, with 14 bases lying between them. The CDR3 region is CASSYAGSRNTEAFF. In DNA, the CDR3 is TGTGCCAGCAGCTACGCGGGGTCGAGAAACACTGAAGCTTTCTTT.

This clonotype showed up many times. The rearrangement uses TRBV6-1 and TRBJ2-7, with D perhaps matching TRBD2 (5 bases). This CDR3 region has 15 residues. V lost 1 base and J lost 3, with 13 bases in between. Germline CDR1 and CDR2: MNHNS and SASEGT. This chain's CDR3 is CASSEEMGANYEQYF. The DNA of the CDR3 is TGTGCCAGCAGTGAAGAGATGGGAGCCAACTACGAGCAGTACTTC.

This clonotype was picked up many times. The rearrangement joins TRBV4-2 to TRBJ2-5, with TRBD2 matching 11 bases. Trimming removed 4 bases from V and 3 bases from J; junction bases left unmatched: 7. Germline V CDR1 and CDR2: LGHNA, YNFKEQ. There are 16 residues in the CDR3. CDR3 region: CASSLVSGGAEETQYF. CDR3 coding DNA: TGTGCCAGCAGCCTGGTTAGCGGGGGGGCCGAAGAGACCCAGTACTTC.

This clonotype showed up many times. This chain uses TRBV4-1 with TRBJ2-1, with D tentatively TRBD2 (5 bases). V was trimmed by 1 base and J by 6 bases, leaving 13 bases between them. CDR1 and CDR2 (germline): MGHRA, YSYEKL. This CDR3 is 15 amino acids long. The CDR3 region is CASSQVEGPTNEQFF. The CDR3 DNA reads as TGCGCCAGCAGCCAAGTCGAGGGTCCGACCAATGAGCAGTTCTTC.

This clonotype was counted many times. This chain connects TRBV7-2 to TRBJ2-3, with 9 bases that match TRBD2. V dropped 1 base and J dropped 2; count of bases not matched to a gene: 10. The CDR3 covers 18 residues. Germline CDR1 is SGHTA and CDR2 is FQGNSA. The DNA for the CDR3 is TGTGCCAGCAGCTTAGTGTCCGGAGCGGGGGGAACCACAGATACGCAGTATTTT. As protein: CASSLVSGAGGTTDTQYF.

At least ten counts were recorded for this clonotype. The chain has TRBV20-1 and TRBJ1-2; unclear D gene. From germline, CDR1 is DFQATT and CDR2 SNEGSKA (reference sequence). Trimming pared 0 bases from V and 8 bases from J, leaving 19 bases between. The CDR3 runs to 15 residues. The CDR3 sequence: CSARDINGVHLGYTF. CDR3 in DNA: TGCAGTGCTAGAGATATTAATGGGGTACATTTAGGCTACACCTTC.

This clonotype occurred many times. CDR3: CASRRTGTTNTEAFF. The DNA of the CDR3 is TGTGCCAGCAGGCGTACCGGGACAACGAACACTGAAGCTTTCTTT. The chain couples TRBV12-3 or TRBV12-4 to TRBJ1-1; a possible D gene is TRBD1 (6 bases). The CDR3 contains 15 residues. Trimming took off 6 bases at V and 1 base at J, with 15 bases between the two ends.

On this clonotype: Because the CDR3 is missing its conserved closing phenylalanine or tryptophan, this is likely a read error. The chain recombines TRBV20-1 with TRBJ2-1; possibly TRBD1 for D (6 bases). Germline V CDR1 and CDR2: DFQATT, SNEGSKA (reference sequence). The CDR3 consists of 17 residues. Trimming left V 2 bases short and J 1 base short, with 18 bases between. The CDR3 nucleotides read TGCAGTGCTAGAAATCCGAGGGACACCAGTTCCTACAATGAGCAGTTCTTA. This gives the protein CSARNPRDTSSYNEQFL.

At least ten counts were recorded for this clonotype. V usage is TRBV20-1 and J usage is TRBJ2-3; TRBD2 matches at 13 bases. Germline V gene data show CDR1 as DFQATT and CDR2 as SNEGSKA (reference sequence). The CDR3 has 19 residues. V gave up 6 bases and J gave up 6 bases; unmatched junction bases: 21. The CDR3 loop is CSAPSSRQLAGGPGDTQYF. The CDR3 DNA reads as TGCAGTGCCCCTAGTTCCCGACAACTAGCGGGGGGGCCGGGGGATACGCAGTATTTT.

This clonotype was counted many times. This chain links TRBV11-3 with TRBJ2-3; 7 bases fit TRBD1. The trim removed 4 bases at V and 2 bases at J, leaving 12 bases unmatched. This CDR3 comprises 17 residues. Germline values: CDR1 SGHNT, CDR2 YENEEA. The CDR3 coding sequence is TGTGCCAGCAGCTCCAAAGATGGGACAGCGACCACAGATACGCAGTATTTT. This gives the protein CASSSKDGTATTDTQYF. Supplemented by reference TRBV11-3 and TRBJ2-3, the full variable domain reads EAGVVQSPRYKIIEKKQPVAFWCNPISGHNTLYWYLQNLGQGPELLIRYENEEAVDDSQLPKDRFSAERLKGVDSTLKIQPAELGDSAVYLCASSSKDGTATTDTQYFGPGTRLTVL.

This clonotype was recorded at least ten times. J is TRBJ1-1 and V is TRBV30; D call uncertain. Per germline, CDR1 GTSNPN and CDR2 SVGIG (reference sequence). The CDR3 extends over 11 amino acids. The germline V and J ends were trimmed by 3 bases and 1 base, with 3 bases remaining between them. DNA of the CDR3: TGTGCCTGGAGACAGAACACTGAAGCTTTCTTT. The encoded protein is CAWRQNTEAFF.

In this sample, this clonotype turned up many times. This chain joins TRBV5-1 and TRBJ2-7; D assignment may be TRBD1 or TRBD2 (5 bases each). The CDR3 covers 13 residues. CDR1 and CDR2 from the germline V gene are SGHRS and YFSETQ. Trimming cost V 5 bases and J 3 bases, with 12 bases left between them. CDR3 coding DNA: TGCGCCAGCAGGGTTGGGGGAAACTACGAGCAGTACTTC. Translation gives CASRVGGNYEQYF.

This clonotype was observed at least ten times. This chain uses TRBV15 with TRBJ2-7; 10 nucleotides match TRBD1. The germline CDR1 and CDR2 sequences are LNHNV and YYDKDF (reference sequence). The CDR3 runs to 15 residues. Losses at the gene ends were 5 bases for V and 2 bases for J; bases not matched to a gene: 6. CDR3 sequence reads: CATSPSGQGPYEQYF. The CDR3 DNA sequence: TGTGCCACCAGCCCCTCGGGACAGGGGCCCTACGAGCAGTACTTC. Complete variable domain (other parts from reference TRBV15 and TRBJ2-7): DAMVIQNPRYQVTQFGKPVTLSCSQTLNHNVMYWYQQKSSQAPKLLFHYYDKDFNNEADTPDNFQSRRPNTSFCFLDIRSPGLGDTAMYLCATSPSGQGPYEQYFGPGTRLTVT.

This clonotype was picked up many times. CDR3 in amino acids: CASSEYRRTEAFF. In DNA, the CDR3 is TGTGCCAGCAGTGAATACAGGAGGACTGAAGCTTTCTTT. The chain combines TRBV25-1 with TRBJ1-1; no reliable D call. CDR1 is MGHDK and CDR2 is SYGVNS in the germline V gene. Deletions cut 0 bases from V and 5 bases from J, with 7 bases between. There are 13 residues in the CDR3.

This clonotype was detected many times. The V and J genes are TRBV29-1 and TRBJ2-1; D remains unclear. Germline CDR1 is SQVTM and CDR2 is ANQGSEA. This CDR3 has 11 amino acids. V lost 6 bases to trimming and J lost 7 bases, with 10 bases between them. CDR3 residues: CSVSFENEQFF. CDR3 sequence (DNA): TGCAGCGTGAGCTTCGAAAATGAGCAGTTCTTC.

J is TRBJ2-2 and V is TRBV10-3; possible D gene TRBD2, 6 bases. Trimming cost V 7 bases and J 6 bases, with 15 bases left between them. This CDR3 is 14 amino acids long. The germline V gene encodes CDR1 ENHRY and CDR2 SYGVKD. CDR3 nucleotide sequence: TGTGCCATCACCCCTCTGGAGGGACCCGGGGAGCTGTTTTTT. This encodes CAITPLEGPGELFF.

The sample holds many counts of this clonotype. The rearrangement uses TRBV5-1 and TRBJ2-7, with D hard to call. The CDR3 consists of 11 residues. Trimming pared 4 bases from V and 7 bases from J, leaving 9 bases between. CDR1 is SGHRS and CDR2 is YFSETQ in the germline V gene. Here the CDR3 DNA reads TGCGCCAGCAGCCCTAACACGGAGCAGTACTTC. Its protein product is CASSPNTEQYF.

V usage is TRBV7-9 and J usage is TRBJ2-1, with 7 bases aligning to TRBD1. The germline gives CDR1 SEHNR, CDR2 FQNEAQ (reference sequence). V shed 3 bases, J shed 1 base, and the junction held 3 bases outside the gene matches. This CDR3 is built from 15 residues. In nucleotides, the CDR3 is TGTGCCAGCAGCTTGAGGGGACAGTCCTACAATGAGCAGTTCTTC. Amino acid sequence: CASSLRGQSYNEQFF.